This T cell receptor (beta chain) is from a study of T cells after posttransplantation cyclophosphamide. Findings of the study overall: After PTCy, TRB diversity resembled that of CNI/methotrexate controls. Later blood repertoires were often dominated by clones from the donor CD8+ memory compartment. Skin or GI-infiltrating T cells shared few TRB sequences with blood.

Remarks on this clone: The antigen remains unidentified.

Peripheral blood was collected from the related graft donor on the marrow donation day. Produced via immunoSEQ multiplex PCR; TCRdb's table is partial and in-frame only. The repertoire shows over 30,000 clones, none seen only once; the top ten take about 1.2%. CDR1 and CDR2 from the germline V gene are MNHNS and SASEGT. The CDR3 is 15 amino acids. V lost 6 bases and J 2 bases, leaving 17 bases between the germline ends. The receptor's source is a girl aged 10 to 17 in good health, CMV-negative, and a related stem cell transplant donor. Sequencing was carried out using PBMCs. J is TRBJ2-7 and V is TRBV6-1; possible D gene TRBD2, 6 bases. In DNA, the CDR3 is TGTGCCAGCAGCCTCCTAGCGACCACCGCCTACGAGCAGTACTTC. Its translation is CASSLLATTAYEQYF.